Below, 15 T cell receptor beta chains from the same sample are listed, as sequenced in a study of blood T cell repertoires in COVID-19. Data came from immunoSEQ multiplex PCR; TCRdb stores just in-frame clones and leaves some out. The sample lists more than 250,000 clones; roughly 85% were seen once. The sequencing sample was made of PBMCs or T cells enriched from blood (not recorded which). These receptor sequences come from a woman aged 25 to 39 who had recovered from COVID-19.

The V gene is TRBV6-5, the J gene TRBJ2-7; 9 bases match TRBD1. Losses at the gene ends were 6 bases for V and 7 bases for J; bases not matched to a gene: 10. Germline assignment: CDR1 MNHEY and CDR2 SVGAGI. The CDR3 totals 14 residues. Here the CDR3 reads CASRTGTGSWEQYF. The CDR3, as DNA: TGTGCCAGCAGAACCGGGACAGGGAGTTGGGAGCAGTACTTC.

The chain employs TRBV19 and TRBJ1-1, with D maybe TRBD1 (6 bases). Germline V gene lookup returns CDR1 LNHDA and CDR2 SQIVND (reference sequence). This CDR3 contains 15 residues. V lost 6 bases and J lost 5, with 19 bases in between. CDR3 region: CASRDSPIVGTEAFF. The CDR3 DNA is TGTGCCAGTAGGGACAGCCCCATTGTGGGGACTGAAGCTTTCTTT.

The gene calls are TRBV5-6 and TRBJ1-4, with D perhaps matching TRBD1 (5 bases). The CDR3 is 14 residues long. Germline V CDR1 and CDR2: SGHDT, YYEEEE. V was trimmed by 1 base and J by 7 bases, leaving 11 bases between them. The DNA of the CDR3 is TGTGCCAGCAGCTTGAAGGGGATGATTGAAAAACTGTTTTTT. Translation gives CASSLKGMIEKLFF. Complete variable domain (other parts from reference TRBV5-6 and TRBJ1-4): DAGVTQSPTHLIKTRGQQVTLRCSPKSGHDTVSWYQQALGQGPQFIFQYYEEEERQRGNFPDRFSGHQFPNYSSELNVNALLLGDSALYLCASSLKGMIEKLFFGSGTQLSVL.

The table lists this clone with a count of one. The CDR3 DNA reads TGTGCCAGCGGAGCTCCCAGCTCCTACAATGAGCAGTTCTTC. Amino acid sequence: CASGAPSSYNEQFF. The chain employs TRBV9 and TRBJ2-1; the D is unclear. There are 14 residues in the CDR3. Deletions cut 7 bases from V and 0 bases from J, with 11 bases between. Germline V lookup: CDR1 SGDLS, CDR2 YYNGEE.

The chain joins TRBV12-5 to TRBJ1-1; TRBD1 matches 9 bases. There are 17 residues in the CDR3. The germline V gene has CDR1 LGHNT and CDR2 FRNRAP. V lost 6 bases, J lost 4 bases, and 15 bases stayed unmatched. For the CDR3, the DNA is TGTGCTAGTGGAACGGGACAGGGTCACCCCGTTGGCACTGAAGCTTTCTTT. Amino acid sequence: CASGTGQGHPVGTEAFF.

The chain uses TRBV5-1 and TRBJ1-1, with 8 bases fitting TRBD1. This CDR3 contains 14 residues. The junction had 7 bases not matched to a gene; V was cut back by 4 bases and J by 5 bases. CDR1 is SGHRS and CDR2 is YFSETQ in the germline V gene. CDR3 in DNA: TGCGCCAGCAGCGGGAGACAGGGGTGGACTGAAGCTTTCTTT. The encoded protein is CASSGRQGWTEAFF.

The chain joins TRBV6-1 to TRBJ2-1; TRBD1 aligns across 8 bases. In germline, CDR1 is MNHNS, CDR2 SASEGT. The CDR3 runs 13 residues. V dropped 5 bases and J dropped 10; count of bases not matched to a gene: 7. CDR3 residues: CASSQDRALEQFF. The CDR3 DNA reads as TGTGCCAGCAGTCAGGACAGGGCTCTCGAGCAGTTCTTC.

This clone has only a few counts. V is TRBV27 and J is TRBJ1-2; TRBD1 aligns across 11 bases. The CDR3 is 13 residues long. Per the germline V gene, CDR1 is MNHEY and CDR2 is SMNVEV (reference sequence). V lost 6 bases and J lost 8; bases outside the gene matches: 5. CDR3 sequence reads: CASRRTGGGGYTF. As DNA, the CDR3 is TGTGCCAGCAGGAGGACAGGGGGCGGGGGCTACACCTTC.

This clone was counted a single time. This chain links TRBV3-1 (or the pseudogene TRBV3-2) with TRBJ2-2, with TRBD1 identical over 9 bases. V gave up 3 bases and J gave up 7 bases; unmatched junction bases: 3. Germline V CDR1 and CDR2: LGHDT, YNNKEL (reference sequence). This CDR3 contains 14 residues. CDR3 amino acids: CASSQLTGGGELFF. The CDR3 DNA sequence: TGTGCCAGCAGCCAGCTGACAGGGGGCGGGGAGCTGTTTTTT.

This chain links TRBV11-2 with TRBJ1-6, with TRBD1 matching over 7 bases. Trimming removed 7 bases from V and 11 bases from J; junction bases left unmatched: 8. Looked up from germline, CDR1 is SGHAT and CDR2 is FQNNGV. The CDR3 sequence is 13 residues long. CDR3 sequence: CASNHPGGAPLHF. CDR3 DNA sequence: TGTGCCAGCAATCATCCAGGGGGTGCACCCCTCCACTTT.

CDR3 sequence reads: CAISGGQGPYNEQFF. The CDR3 DNA reads TGTGCCATCAGTGGGGGACAGGGACCCTACAATGAGCAGTTCTTC. This sequence joins TRBV10-3 and TRBJ2-1; 9 nucleotides line up with TRBD1. V lost 4 bases to trimming and J lost 2 bases; unmatched junction nucleotides: 3. The CDR3 totals 15 residues. Germline CDR1 reads ENHRY; CDR2 reads SYGVKD.

The CDR3 DNA follows: TGTGCCTGGGGACAGGGGGGTCAGCCCCAGCATTTT. The encoded protein is CAWGQGGQPQHF. V and J are TRBV30 and TRBJ1-5, with 10 bases that match TRBD1. Germline CDR1 reads GTSNPN; CDR2 reads SVGIG (reference sequence). Trimming took 5 bases from V and 6 from J; bases not matched to a gene: 1. CDR3 length: 12 residues.

The CDR3 loop reads CASSVSLAGKANTGELFF. CDR3 coding DNA: TGTGCCAGCAGCGTCAGTCTAGCGGGCAAAGCCAATACCGGGGAGCTGTTTTTT. This chain connects TRBV9 to TRBJ2-2; 8 nucleotides line up with TRBD2. The V and J ends lost 2 bases and 5 bases, in that order; junction bases with no gene match: 14. Germline V gene data show CDR1 as SGDLS and CDR2 as YYNGEE. The CDR3 has 18 residues.

The chain joins TRBV27 to TRBJ1-1, with TRBD1 as a possible D gene (6 bases). CDR3 length: 13 amino acids. Germline V gives CDR1 MNHEY, CDR2 SMNVEV (reference sequence). The germline V and J ends were trimmed by 5 bases and 4 bases, with 11 bases remaining between them. The CDR3 nucleotides read TGTGCCAGCAGTCGGGGGGCGAGCACTGAAGCTTTCTTT. This sequence encodes CASSRGASTEAFF.

CDR3 protein: CAWSQGQGNYGYTF. The CDR3 DNA sequence: TGTGCCTGGAGCCAAGGACAGGGTAACTATGGCTACACCTTC. This sequence joins TRBV30 and TRBJ1-2, with 8 bases identical to TRBD1. CDR1 and CDR2 (germline): GTSNPN, SVGIG (reference sequence). This CDR3 has 14 amino acids. V shed 3 bases and J 1 base; nucleotides not matched to a gene: 4.